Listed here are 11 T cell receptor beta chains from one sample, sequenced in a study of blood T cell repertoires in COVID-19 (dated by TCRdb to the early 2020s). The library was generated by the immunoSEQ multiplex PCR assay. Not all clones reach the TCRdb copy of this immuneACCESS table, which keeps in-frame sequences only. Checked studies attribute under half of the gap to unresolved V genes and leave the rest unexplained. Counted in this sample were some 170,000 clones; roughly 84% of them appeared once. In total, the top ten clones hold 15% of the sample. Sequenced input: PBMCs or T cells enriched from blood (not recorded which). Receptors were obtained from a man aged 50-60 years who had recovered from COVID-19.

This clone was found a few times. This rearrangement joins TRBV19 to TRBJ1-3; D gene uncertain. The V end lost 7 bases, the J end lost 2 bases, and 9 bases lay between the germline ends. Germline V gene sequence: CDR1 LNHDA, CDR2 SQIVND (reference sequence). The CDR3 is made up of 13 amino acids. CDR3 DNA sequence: TGTGCCAGTAAAATGGCAGCTGGAAACACCATATATTTT. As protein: CASKMAAGNTIYF.

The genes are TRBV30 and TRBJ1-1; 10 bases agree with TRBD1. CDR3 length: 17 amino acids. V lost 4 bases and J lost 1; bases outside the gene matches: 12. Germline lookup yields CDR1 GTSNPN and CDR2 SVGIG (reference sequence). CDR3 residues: CAWTSRDRGASNTEAFF. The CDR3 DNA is TGTGCCTGGACTAGCCGGGACAGGGGAGCCTCGAACACTGAAGCTTTCTTT.

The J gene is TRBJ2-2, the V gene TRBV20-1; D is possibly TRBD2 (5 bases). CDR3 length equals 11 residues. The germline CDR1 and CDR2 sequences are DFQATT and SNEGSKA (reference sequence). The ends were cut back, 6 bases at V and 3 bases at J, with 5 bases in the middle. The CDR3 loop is CSAGDTGELFF. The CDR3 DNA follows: TGCAGTGCCGGGGACACCGGGGAGCTGTTTTTT.

CDR3 coding DNA: TGTGCCAGTCAGGGCTCTGGAAACACCATATATTTT. It translates to CASQGSGNTIYF. This sequence joins TRBV6-5 and TRBJ1-3; possible D gene TRBD1, 5 bases. Germline CDR1 and CDR2: MNHEY and SVGAGI. This CDR3 spans 12 amino acids. V was trimmed by 9 bases and J by 0 bases, leaving 6 bases between them.

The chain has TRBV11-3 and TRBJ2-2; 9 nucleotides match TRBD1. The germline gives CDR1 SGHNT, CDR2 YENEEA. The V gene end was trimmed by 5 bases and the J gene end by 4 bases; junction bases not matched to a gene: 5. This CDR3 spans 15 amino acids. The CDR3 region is CASSGRQGGTGELFF. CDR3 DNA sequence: TGTGCCAGCAGCGGGCGACAGGGGGGCACCGGGGAGCTGTTTTTT.

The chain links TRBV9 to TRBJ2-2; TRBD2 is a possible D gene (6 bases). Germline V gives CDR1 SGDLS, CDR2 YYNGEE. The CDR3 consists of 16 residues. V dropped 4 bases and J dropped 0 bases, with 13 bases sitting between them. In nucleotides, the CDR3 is TGTGCCAGCAGCCCCCGACTAGTTACGAACACCGGGGAGCTGTTTTTT. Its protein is CASSPRLVTNTGELFF.

The CDR3 sequence: CASSDTGFSEKLFF. The CDR3 DNA reads TGTGCCAGCAGTGACACAGGTTTTTCTGAAAAACTGTTTTTT. This chain links TRBV6-1 with TRBJ1-4, with a weak D call TRBD1 (5 bases). From germline, CDR1 is MNHNS and CDR2 SASEGT. This CDR3 region has 14 residues. V was pared by 3 bases and J by 7 bases, with 12 bases between.

CDR3 sequence reads: CASSRDRGQDTQYF. CDR3 sequence (DNA): TGTGCCAGCAGTCGGGACAGGGGGCAAGATACGCAGTATTTT. V usage is TRBV27 and J usage is TRBJ2-3; 12 positions agree with TRBD1. Germline V gene data show CDR1 as MNHEY and CDR2 as SMNVEV (reference sequence). Losses at the gene ends were 5 bases for V and 5 bases for J; bases not matched to a gene: 2. The CDR3 runs to 14 residues.

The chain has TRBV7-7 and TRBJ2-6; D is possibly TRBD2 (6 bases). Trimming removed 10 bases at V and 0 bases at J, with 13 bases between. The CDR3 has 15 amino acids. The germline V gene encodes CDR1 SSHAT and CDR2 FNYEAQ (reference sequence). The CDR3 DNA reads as TGTGCCACTGGAGGGGTTCGCTCTGGGGCCAACGTCCTGACTTTC. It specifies CATGGVRSGANVLTF. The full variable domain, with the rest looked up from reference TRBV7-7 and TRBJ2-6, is GAGVSQSPRYKVTKRGQDVTLRCDPISSHATLYWYQQALGQGPEFLTYFNYEAQPDKSGLPSDRFSAERPEGSISTLTIQRTEQRDSAMYRCATGGVRSGANVLTFGAGSRLTVL.

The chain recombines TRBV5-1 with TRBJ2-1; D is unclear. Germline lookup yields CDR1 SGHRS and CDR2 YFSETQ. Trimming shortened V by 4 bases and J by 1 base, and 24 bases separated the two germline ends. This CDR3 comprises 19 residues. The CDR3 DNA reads TGCGCCAGCAGCACCTTTTCAGTACCCCTCACCAGATCCTACAATGAGCAGTTCTTC. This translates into CASSTFSVPLTRSYNEQFF.

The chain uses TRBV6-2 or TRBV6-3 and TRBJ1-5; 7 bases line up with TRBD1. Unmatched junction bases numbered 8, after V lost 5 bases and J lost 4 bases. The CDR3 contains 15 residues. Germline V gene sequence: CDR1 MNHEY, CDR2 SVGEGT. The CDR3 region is CASSKAGGENQPQHF. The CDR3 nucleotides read TGTGCCAGCAGTAAGGCAGGGGGTGAGAATCAGCCCCAGCATTTT.